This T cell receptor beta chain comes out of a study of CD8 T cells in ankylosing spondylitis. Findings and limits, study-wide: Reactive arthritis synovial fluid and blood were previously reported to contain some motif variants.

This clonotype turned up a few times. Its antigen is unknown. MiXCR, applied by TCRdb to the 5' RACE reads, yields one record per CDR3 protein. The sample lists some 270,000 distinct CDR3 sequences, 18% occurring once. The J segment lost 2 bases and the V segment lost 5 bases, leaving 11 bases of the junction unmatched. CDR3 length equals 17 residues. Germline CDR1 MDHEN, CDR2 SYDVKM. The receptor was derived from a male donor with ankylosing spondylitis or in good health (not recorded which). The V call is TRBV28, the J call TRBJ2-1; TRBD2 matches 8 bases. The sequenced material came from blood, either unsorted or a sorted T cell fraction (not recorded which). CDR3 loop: CASSPYFNSGAYNEQFF. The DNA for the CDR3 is TGTGCCAGCAGTCCCTACTTCAATAGCGGGGCCTACAATGAGCAGTTCTTC.